The rows below give T cell receptor beta chains drawn from one sample of a study of T cells in Graves' hyperthyroidism and ophthalmopathy. TCRdb reanalysed the multiplex PCR reads using MiXCR and keeps one entry per CDR3 protein. Counted here are 250,000 to 350,000 distinct CDR3 sequences, around 16% occurring once; the ten biggest clones make up around a third. Sequencing input: blood. The receptors stem from a man aged 25-45 years with Graves' hyperthyroidism. Each CDR3 is given with its conserved first and last residue. D genes are given only for firm matches. Clone sizes are given selectively: once, few, many, or a class where the clone is expanded.

clone_size: many; d_call: -; j_call: TRBJ2-5; v_call: TRBV27; cdr3_nt: TGTGCCAGCAGTTTACTGGCGGGAAGGGCCCAGTACTTC; cdr3_aa: CASSLLAGRAQYF
clone_size: -; d_call: -; j_call: TRBJ1-6; v_call: TRBV19; cdr3_nt: TGTGCCAGTAGTATAAGTGGAGGCGGTAATTCACCCCTCCACTTT; cdr3_aa: CASSISGGGNSPLHF
clone_size: many; d_call: -; j_call: TRBJ2-7; v_call: TRBV11-3; cdr3_nt: TGTGCCAGCAGCTCATTTCGAGGGAGAAGGCAGTACTTC; cdr3_aa: CASSSFRGRRQYF
clone_size: many; d_call: -; j_call: TRBJ1-2; v_call: TRBV11-2; cdr3_nt: TGTGCCAGCAGCTTTGCGCAGTATGGCTACACCTTC; cdr3_aa: CASSFAQYGYTF
clone_size: -; d_call: -; j_call: TRBJ2-1; v_call: TRBV11-3; cdr3_nt: TGTGCCAGCAGATACACAGGGAAGGATGAGCAGTTCTTC; cdr3_aa: CASRYTGKDEQFF
clone_size: -; d_call: TRBD1; j_call: TRBJ1-1; v_call: TRBV4-2; cdr3_nt: TGTGCCAGCAGCCATGACTCCAGGGGGCAGGGAACTGAAGCTTTCTTT; cdr3_aa: CASSHDSRGQGTEAFF
clone_size: many; d_call: -; j_call: TRBJ2-5; v_call: TRBV12-3/TRBV12-4; cdr3_nt: TGTGCCAGCAGTTTTGGGACTGGGGAGACCCAGTACTTC; cdr3_aa: CASSFGTGETQYF
clone_size: many; d_call: -; j_call: TRBJ1-5; v_call: TRBV3-1; cdr3_nt: TGTGCCAGCAGCCAAGAAGAAGATCAGCCCCAGCATTTT; cdr3_aa: CASSQEEDQPQHF
clone_size: -; d_call: TRBD2; j_call: TRBJ2-1; v_call: TRBV19; cdr3_nt: TGTGCCAGTACCCTACGGGATAGCGGGTGGATGAGCTCCTACAATGAGCAGTTCTTC; cdr3_aa: CASTLRDSGWMSSYNEQFF
clone_size: many; d_call: TRBD1; j_call: TRBJ2-5; v_call: TRBV3-1; cdr3_nt: TGTGCCAGCAGCCACCGCGGACAGGAAGAGACCCAGTACTTC; cdr3_aa: CASSHRGQEETQYF
clone_size: many; d_call: TRBD1; j_call: TRBJ2-7; v_call: TRBV11-2; cdr3_nt: TGTGCCAGCAGCTTGGACAGGGGGCCCTACGAGCAGTACTTC; cdr3_aa: CASSLDRGPYEQYF
clone_size: -; d_call: -; j_call: TRBJ1-1; v_call: TRBV7-2; cdr3_nt: TGTGCCAGCACCGCGCTCGGGACAGAAGCTTTCTTT; cdr3_aa: CASTALGTEAFF
clone_size: few; d_call: -; j_call: TRBJ2-2; v_call: TRBV25-1; cdr3_nt: TGTGCCAGCAGTACACTCGGGACATCCACCGGGGAGCTGTTTTTT; cdr3_aa: CASSTLGTSTGELFF
clone_size: few; d_call: TRBD1; j_call: TRBJ2-2; v_call: TRBV20-1; cdr3_nt: TGCAGTGCTAGAGATCAGCCAGGGGGCTGGACCGGGGAGCTGTTTTTT; cdr3_aa: CSARDQPGGWTGELFF
clone_size: few; d_call: -; j_call: TRBJ2-7; v_call: TRBV4-2; cdr3_nt: TGTGCCAGCAGCCGATCCGGGACAACCGCCTACGAGCAGTACTTC; cdr3_aa: CASSRSGTTAYEQYF
clone_size: many; d_call: -; j_call: TRBJ2-1; v_call: TRBV6-6; cdr3_nt: TGTGCCAGCAGTTACTGGACCAACTACAATGAGCAGTTCTTC; cdr3_aa: CASSYWTNYNEQFF
clone_size: -; d_call: -; j_call: TRBJ2-5; v_call: TRBV5-1; cdr3_nt: TGCGCCAGCAGATTGGAGGGTCCCGGGACCCAGTACTTC; cdr3_aa: CASRLEGPGTQYF
clone_size: few; d_call: -; j_call: TRBJ2-1; v_call: TRBV7-9; cdr3_nt: TGTGCCAGCAGCCTAGGGGCGGGATCGACTTACAATGAGCAGTTCTTC; cdr3_aa: CASSLGAGSTYNEQFF
clone_size: -; d_call: TRBD2; j_call: TRBJ2-5; v_call: TRBV5-1; cdr3_nt: TGCGCCAGCAGCTTGGCGGGACTAGCGGGATACCAAGAGACCCAGTACTTC; cdr3_aa: CASSLAGLAGYQETQYF
clone_size: few; d_call: -; j_call: TRBJ1-5; v_call: TRBV3-1; cdr3_nt: TGTGCCAGCAGCCAAGGTCGTGGACTAAGCAATCAGCCCCAGCATTTT; cdr3_aa: CASSQGRGLSNQPQHF
clone_size: few; d_call: TRBD2; j_call: TRBJ2-1; v_call: TRBV5-1; cdr3_nt: TGCGCCAGCAGCTGGGGGACTAGCGGGAGGGCAGACGAGCAGTTCTTC; cdr3_aa: CASSWGTSGRADEQFF
clone_size: many; d_call: -; j_call: TRBJ2-1; v_call: TRBV29-1; cdr3_nt: TGCAGCGTTGGGGGCAGGCGCTCCTACAATGAGCAGTTCTTC; cdr3_aa: CSVGGRRSYNEQFF
clone_size: few; d_call: -; j_call: TRBJ2-4; v_call: TRBV7-9; cdr3_nt: TGTGCCAGCAGCTTGCCTGAAGCCAAAAACATTCAGTACTTC; cdr3_aa: CASSLPEAKNIQYF
clone_size: many; d_call: -; j_call: TRBJ1-2; v_call: TRBV11-2; cdr3_nt: TGTGCCAGCAGCTTAGTTTTGGGGGACGGCTACACCTTC; cdr3_aa: CASSLVLGDGYTF
clone_size: many; d_call: -; j_call: TRBJ1-1; v_call: TRBV2; cdr3_nt: TGTGCCAGCACAGGTGACGCACAGAACACTGAAGCTTTCTTT; cdr3_aa: CASTGDAQNTEAFF
clone_size: few; d_call: TRBD1; j_call: TRBJ1-4; v_call: TRBV5-1; cdr3_nt: TGCGCCAGCAGCCCCACAGGGGGCGGAGGTGAAAAACTGTTTTTT; cdr3_aa: CASSPTGGGGEKLFF
clone_size: many; d_call: -; j_call: TRBJ2-1; v_call: TRBV6-1; cdr3_nt: TGTGCCAGCAAGCTTGGAGGCCACGAGCAGTTCTTC; cdr3_aa: CASKLGGHEQFF
clone_size: many; d_call: -; j_call: TRBJ1-1; v_call: TRBV11-2; cdr3_nt: TGTGCCAGCAGCTTAGGCACCGGACCGAGCACTGAAGCTTTCTTT; cdr3_aa: CASSLGTGPSTEAFF
clone_size: few; d_call: -; j_call: TRBJ2-7; v_call: TRBV13; cdr3_nt: TGTGCCAGCAGCTTAAGGTCCTCGCACTACGAGCAGTACTTC; cdr3_aa: CASSLRSSHYEQYF
clone_size: -; d_call: -; j_call: TRBJ1-2; v_call: TRBV11-2; cdr3_nt: TGTGCCAGCAGCCCCCAAGGGGCCTGTGGCTACACCTTC; cdr3_aa: CASSPQGACGYTF
clone_size: many; d_call: TRBD1; j_call: TRBJ2-1; v_call: TRBV7-3; cdr3_nt: TGTGCCAGCAGCCTCCCGGGACAGGGTGGACCATTCGCCTACAATGAGCAGTTCTTC; cdr3_aa: CASSLPGQGGPFAYNEQFF
clone_size: few; d_call: -; j_call: TRBJ2-1; v_call: TRBV5-6; cdr3_nt: TGTGCCAGCAGCTCATATCTTGAGCAGTTCTTC; cdr3_aa: CASSSYLEQFF
clone_size: many; d_call: -; j_call: TRBJ2-1; v_call: TRBV7-9; cdr3_nt: TGTGCCAGCAGCGATCGGGGCGGGGAGCAGTTCTTC; cdr3_aa: CASSDRGGEQFF
clone_size: -; d_call: TRBD2; j_call: TRBJ2-5; v_call: TRBV20-1; cdr3_nt: TGCAGTGCGCCCGCTAGCGGACAAGAGACCCAGTACTTC; cdr3_aa: CSAPASGQETQYF
clone_size: -; d_call: -; j_call: TRBJ2-5; v_call: TRBV5-6; cdr3_nt: TGTGCCAGCAGCTTGGGGTTTGTGGGGTTCCAAGAGACCCAGTACTTC; cdr3_aa: CASSLGFVGFQETQYF
clone_size: once; d_call: -; j_call: TRBJ2-6; v_call: TRBV5-6; cdr3_nt: TGTGCCAGCAGCTTCGGTTCTGGGGCCAACGTCCTGACTTTC; cdr3_aa: CASSFGSGANVLTF
clone_size: -; d_call: -; j_call: TRBJ2-3; v_call: TRBV7-9; cdr3_nt: TGTGCCAGCAGCTACCGGGCTGGCGGCACAGATACGCAGTATTTT; cdr3_aa: CASSYRAGGTDTQYF
clone_size: many; d_call: -; j_call: TRBJ2-7; v_call: TRBV11-2; cdr3_nt: TGTGCCAGCAGCCAAGGAGCGGTGTACTACGAGCAGTACTTC; cdr3_aa: CASSQGAVYYEQYF
clone_size: -; d_call: -; j_call: TRBJ2-2; v_call: TRBV25-1; cdr3_nt: TGTGCCAGCAGTGAATTACAGGGCAACACCGGGGGGCTGTTTTTT; cdr3_aa: CASSELQGNTGGLFF
clone_size: many; d_call: -; j_call: TRBJ1-2; v_call: TRBV12-3/TRBV12-4; cdr3_nt: TGTGCCAGCAGTTTGGACGGAGCGGAAGGCTACACCTTC; cdr3_aa: CASSLDGAEGYTF
clone_size: -; d_call: -; j_call: TRBJ1-4; v_call: TRBV5-1; cdr3_nt: TGCGCCAGCAGCTTACAGGGAAAAGGCGAAAAACTGTTTTTT; cdr3_aa: CASSLQGKGEKLFF